This TCR beta chain was observed in a study of metastatic and nonmetastatic thyroid tumors. Study background: It was across blood and tumor or nodule tissue from malignant and benign thyroid patients that repertoires were compared.

Original data processing: Clinicopathological groups of papillary thyroid cancer showed CDR3 differences that were used to build a distant-metastasis classifier. TCRdb re-processed the PCR reads through MiXCR. Clone size and V and J calls follow TCRdb, not the original study. The sample comprises approximately 15,000 clones, roughly a fifth of which are singletons, and about 13% rests with the top ten. The J segment lost 2 bases and the V segment lost 5 bases, leaving 4 bases of the junction unmatched. Germline-derived CDR1 and CDR2 are LNHDA and SQIVND (reference sequence). The CDR3 is made up of 16 amino acids. This clone was seen repeatedly, ten times or more. Its antigen is still unknown. Study conclusions and caveats: According to reports, the diversity of TCR beta was significantly higher in malignant thyroid tumors than in benign nodules, and this held in both blood and tumor samples.

Not a single patient had been given any form of treatment at any point before undergoing thyroid surgery. The rearrangement joins TRBV19 to TRBJ2-6, with TRBD1 matching 9 bases. The TCR was taken from a female donor with papillary thyroid cancer or a benign thyroid nodule (not recorded which). Some clones in this sample may be carry-over from other donors' samples. The sample consisted of blood. In DNA, the CDR3 is TGTGCCAGTAGTCAAACAGGGGGCGCTGGGGCCAACGTCCTGACTTTC. Translating it yields CASSQTGGAGANVLTF.